These 15 T cell receptor beta chains came from one sample sequenced in a study of T cell repertoires in cytomegalovirus infection. Each CDR3 protein is one row after TCRdb ran MiXCR on the reads. The sample shows fewer than 300,000 distinct CDR3 sequences, over 20% of them seen only once. The specimen was PBMCs. The source is a human donor in good health (CMV status not recorded). Some clones in this sample may be carry-over from other donors' samples.

This clonotype has a handful of counts. The CDR3 sequence: CASHSQGLIDQPQHF. The CDR3 DNA follows: TGTGCCAGCCACTCACAAGGACTGATCGATCAGCCCCAGCATTTT. V gene TRBV28 combines with J gene TRBJ1-5, with D unclear. This CDR3 spans 15 amino acids. Germline V lookup: CDR1 MDHEN, CDR2 SYDVKM. Trimming took off 8 bases at V and 5 bases at J, with 19 bases between the two ends.

The rearrangement joins TRBV9 to TRBJ2-1, with TRBD2 as a possible D gene (5 bases). Trimming stripped 2 bases from V and 4 bases from J, with 13 bases between. This CDR3 has 15 residues. The germline V gene has CDR1 SGDLS and CDR2 YYNGEE. Here the CDR3 DNA reads TGTGCCAGCAGCGTGGACCTCACTAGTTACAATGAGCAGTTCTTC. The encoded protein is CASSVDLTSYNEQFF.

The chain recombines TRBV24-1 with TRBJ1-5, with TRBD1 matching over 9 bases. There are 15 residues in the CDR3. CDR1 is KGHDR, CDR2 SFDVKD, per germline. J gave up 2 bases and V 4 bases, and 2 bases lay outside the gene matches. DNA for the CDR3: TGTGCCACCAGTGAGGGACAGGGTGGCAATCAGCCCCAGCATTTT. It yields the protein CATSEGQGGNQPQHF.

This rearrangement joins TRBV29-1 to TRBJ1-1, with a possible D match to TRBD1 (5 bases). Trimming removed 3 bases from V and 10 bases from J, with 15 bases in between. The germline CDR1 and CDR2 sequences are SQVTM and ANQGSEA. The CDR3 extends over 12 amino acids. This CDR3 reads CSVEKAQVGAFF. The DNA for the CDR3 is TGCAGCGTTGAGAAAGCACAGGTAGGAGCTTTCTTT. The variable domain in full, with the rest retrieved from reference TRBV29-1 and TRBJ1-1, is SAVISQKPSRDICQRGTSLTIQCQVDSQVTMMFWYRQQPGQSLTLIATANQGSEATYESGFVIDKFPISRPNLTFSTLTVSNMSPEDSSIYLCSVEKAQVGAFFGQGTRLTVV.

The chain links TRBV6-2 or TRBV6-3 to TRBJ2-7; no firm D call. The CDR3 runs 12 residues. Trimming pared 9 bases from V and 2 bases from J, leaving 11 bases between. CDR1 and CDR2 (germline): MNHEY, SVGEGT. In DNA, the CDR3 is TGTGCCAGTCAATCATTGGCCTACGAGCAGTACTTC. Translation gives CASQSLAYEQYF.

This clonotype was seen a few times. This rearrangement joins TRBV29-1 to TRBJ2-1, with TRBD1 as a possible D gene (5 bases). The CDR3 has 14 residues. Germline-derived CDR1 and CDR2 are SQVTM and ANQGSEA. V shed 3 bases and J shed 0 bases, with 9 bases lying between them. CDR3 nucleotides: TGCAGCGTTGACAGGGTCAGCTCCTACAATGAGCAGTTCTTC. Encoded protein: CSVDRVSSYNEQFF.

In this sample, this clonotype turned up a few times. The chain uses TRBV5-5 and TRBJ1-3; 7 bases fit TRBD1. This CDR3 spans 14 amino acids. J was trimmed by 2 bases and V by 4 bases; bases with no gene match: 3. Germline V CDR1 and CDR2: SGHKS, YYEKEE (reference sequence). The CDR3 sequence: CASSEQGTGNTIYF. The CDR3 DNA reads as TGTGCCAGCAGCGAACAGGGGACTGGAAACACCATATATTTT.

The chain has TRBV7-2 and TRBJ1-2, with TRBD1 as a possible D gene (5 bases). The CDR3 is made up of 14 amino acids. V was trimmed by 5 bases and J by 8 bases, leaving 18 bases between them. Germline loops: CDR1 SGHTA, CDR2 FQGNSA. This chain's CDR3 is CASSPTGTGVGYTF. The CDR3 DNA reads as TGTGCCAGCAGCCCGACCGGGACGGGAGTGGGCTACACCTTC. Full variable domain (outside the CDR3, taken from reference TRBV7-2 and TRBJ1-2): GAGVSQSPSNKVTEKGKDVELRCDPISGHTALYWYRQSLGQGLEFLIYFQGNSAPDKSGLPSDRFSAERTGGSVSTLTIQRTQQEDSAVYLCASSPTGTGVGYTFGSGTRLTVV.

The chain links TRBV5-1 to TRBJ2-1; maybe TRBD1 (5 bases). The germline V gene encodes CDR1 SGHRS and CDR2 YFSETQ. With 0 bases removed from V and 5 bases from J, the gap between germline ends came to 9 bases. The length of the CDR3 is 14 residues. CDR3 in DNA: TGCGCCAGCAGCTTGGTGCAGGGCGACAATGAGCAGTTCTTC. Residues: CASSLVQGDNEQFF.

This chain uses TRBV20-1 with TRBJ1-5; D unclear. From germline, CDR1 is DFQATT and CDR2 SNEGSKA (reference sequence). The CDR3 is made up of 13 amino acids. V lost 3 bases and J 3 bases, leaving 9 bases between the germline ends. DNA of the CDR3: TGCAGTGCTAGTATGGGTTACAATCAGCCCCAGCATTTT. This encodes CSASMGYNQPQHF.

The chain couples TRBV29-1 to TRBJ2-7, with 7 bases matching TRBD2. Germline CDR1 and CDR2: SQVTM and ANQGSEA. V lost 3 bases to trimming and J lost 3 bases; unmatched junction nucleotides: 8. The CDR3 is made up of 14 amino acids. Written as DNA, the CDR3 is TGCAGCGTTGAGCGAACGGCGGGAGACTACGAGCAGTACTTC. Its protein is CSVERTAGDYEQYF.

This clonotype was observed a handful of times. The V gene is TRBV7-2, the J gene TRBJ2-7, with TRBD1 identical over 9 bases. The J segment lost 6 bases and the V segment lost 0 bases, leaving 6 bases of the junction unmatched. This CDR3 has 15 amino acids. The germline V gene encodes CDR1 SGHTA and CDR2 FQGNSA. The CDR3 region has the DNA TGTGCCAGCAGCTTAGCGAGCGGGACAGGGCGCGAGCAGTACTTC. This codes for CASSLASGTGREQYF. Combining the CDR3 with reference TRBV7-2 and TRBJ2-7 gives the whole variable domain GAGVSQSPSNKVTEKGKDVELRCDPISGHTALYWYRQSLGQGLEFLIYFQGNSAPDKSGLPSDRFSAERTGGSVSTLTIQRTQQEDSAVYLCASSLASGTGREQYFGPGTRLTVT.

The chain carries TRBV28 and TRBJ2-7, with 9 bases lining up with TRBD1. CDR1 and CDR2 from the germline V gene are MDHEN and SYDVKM. V was pared by 9 bases and J by 2 bases, with 5 bases of the junction left unmatched. The CDR3 contains 13 residues. CDR3 region: CASTGGSTYEQYF. DNA for the CDR3: TGTGCCAGTACAGGGGGCTCAACCTACGAGCAGTACTTC.

The table lists this clonotype with a few counts. V is TRBV11-3 and J is TRBJ2-1; D tentatively fits TRBD1 or TRBD2 (6 bases each). The CDR3 has 15 amino acids. V was clipped by 5 bases and J by 2 bases, with 13 bases between them. The germline CDR1 and CDR2 sequences are SGHNT and YENEEA. CDR3 DNA sequence: TGTGCCAGCAGCCCAGGGGAGGTTGCCTACAATGAGCAGTTCTTC. Its translation: CASSPGEVAYNEQFF.

This clonotype was seen more than once but under ten times. This rearrangement joins TRBV19 to TRBJ1-1, with D hard to call. The CDR3 is 15 amino acids. CDR1 is LNHDA and CDR2 is SQIVND in the germline V gene (reference sequence). The V end lost 5 bases, the J end lost 4 bases, and 17 bases lay between the germline ends. The CDR3 is CASSSLEAGGTEAFF. The CDR3 bases are TGTGCCAGTAGTTCCCTAGAGGCTGGAGGCACTGAAGCTTTCTTT.